The next 9 T cell receptor beta chains were all read from a single sample in a study of blood T cells in healthy people across ages (dated by TCRdb to about 2015). Library method: 5' RACE. The second PCR ran for about 7 to 11 cycles and used a J-beta primer mix along with a sample-barcoded 5' primer. Clones were called with MiXCR by TCRdb after fastp trimmed the public reads at Q25, and only in-frame beta chains were retained. One record per CDR3 amino acid sequence lists the most common genes and DNA. For this sample there are around 2 million distinct CDR3 sequences; about two fifths appear just once. The ten largest account for 20% to 25% of the sample. The source material was blood. These receptors were obtained from a human donor in good health.

This chain links TRBV4-1 with TRBJ1-2; 7 bases line up with TRBD1. CDR1 and CDR2 from the germline V gene are MGHRA and YSYEKL. Trimming removed 4 bases from V and 5 bases from J; junction bases left unmatched: 13. The CDR3 covers 16 residues. CDR3 sequence reads: CASSLATTGALYGYTF. DNA for the CDR3: TGCGCCAGCAGCCTCGCAACTACAGGGGCCTTGTATGGCTACACCTTC.

This chain connects TRBV3-1 to TRBJ2-5, with 7 positions matching TRBD2. Looked up from germline, CDR1 is LGHDT and CDR2 is YNNKEL (reference sequence). Germline trimming cut 1 base from V and 5 bases from J; bases unmatched to any gene: 7. The CDR3 sequence is 15 residues long. CDR3 sequence: CASSQVGVGGETQYF. The CDR3 region has the DNA TGTGCCAGCAGCCAAGTTGGGGTGGGGGGGGAGACCCAGTACTTC.

The rearrangement uses TRBV7-3 and TRBJ1-2, with D perhaps TRBD1 (6 bases). CDR1 and CDR2 from the germline V gene are SGHTA and FQGTGA. The CDR3 runs to 15 residues. V lost 4 bases to trimming and J lost 7 bases, with 19 bases between them. CDR3 nucleotide sequence: TGTGCCAGCAGCTCCACCGGGCCGGGGGCGGGTGGCTACACCTTC. Its translation is CASSSTGPGAGGYTF.

There are a few counts of this clonotype. The chain uses TRBV29-1 and TRBJ2-5; D might be TRBD1 (6 bases). Trimming cost V 6 bases and J 11 bases, with 22 bases left between them. Germline V gene lookup returns CDR1 SQVTM and CDR2 ANQGSEA. The CDR3 extends over 13 amino acids. CDR3: CSVEPGQKVEQYF. The DNA of the CDR3 is TGCAGCGTGGAACCGGGACAAAAGGTTGAGCAGTACTTC.

This clonotype showed up just a few times. This chain's CDR3 is CASSDTGLAGPYNEQFF. The CDR3 DNA reads as TGTGCCAGCAGTGACACGGGACTAGCGGGGCCCTACAATGAGCAGTTCTTC. The J gene is TRBJ2-1, the V gene TRBV6-4; 13 nucleotides agree with TRBD2. Germline V gene data show CDR1 as MRHNA and CDR2 as SNTAGT. This CDR3 region has 17 residues. V trimming: 2 bases; J trimming: 2 bases; junction bases outside the gene matches: 3.

The CDR3, as DNA: TGTGCCAGCAGCGTAACCCCAATCTCCTCCTACGAGCAGTACTTC. Translation: CASSVTPISSYEQYF. The V call is TRBV9, the J call TRBJ2-7; D is ambiguous. Trimming stripped 1 base from V and 0 bases from J, with 11 bases between. The germline V gene has CDR1 SGDLS and CDR2 YYNGEE. This CDR3 region has 15 residues.

This chain connects TRBV7-2 to TRBJ2-5; D may be TRBD1 (6 bases). Germline V lookup: CDR1 SGHTA, CDR2 FQGNSA. The CDR3 covers 14 residues. Deletions cut 4 bases from V and 4 bases from J, with 13 bases between. The CDR3, as DNA: TGTGCCAGCAGCTATCAGACAGGTGGAGAGACCCAGTACTTC. Amino acid sequence: CASSYQTGGETQYF.

The chain recombines TRBV6-5 with TRBJ2-7; D may be TRBD2 (7 bases). This CDR3 has 15 residues. Germline V gene data show CDR1 as MNHEY and CDR2 as SVGAGI. V lost 8 bases to trimming and J lost 0 bases, with 17 bases between them. The CDR3, as DNA: TGTGCCAGCGCGGAGGGGGGGCTCAGCTCCTACGAGCAGTACTTC. Translation gives CASAEGGLSSYEQYF.

J is TRBJ1-2 and V is TRBV6-6; perhaps TRBD1 as D (6 bases). Germline values: CDR1 MNHNY, CDR2 SVGAGI (reference sequence). The CDR3 is 13 residues long. The V and J ends lost 5 bases and 8 bases respectively, with 15 bases between them. The CDR3 spells CASSHVWTDGYTF. CDR3 coding DNA: TGTGCCAGCAGTCACGTATGGACAGACGGCTACACCTTC.